This TCR beta chain was captured in a study of blood T cells in healthy people across ages. Study findings and constraints: The unsorted PBMCs prevented any conclusive comparison of naive versus antigen-experienced cells. Both naive CD4+ cell counts and diversity were greater in long-lived donors than in aged donors. Total diversity from one million sequenced T cells was likely underestimated.

Per-sample PBMC isolation yielded at least 7 million cells. Primers used in a second PCR of about 7 to 12 cycles were a sample-barcoded 5' primer and a J-beta primer mix. One entry per CDR3 protein results from TCRdb running MiXCR on the 5' RACE reads. The table lists 720,000 or so distinct CDR3 sequences, 35% to 50% of them singletons. This clonotype occurred once. Its antigen is not known. Sequenced material: blood. The TCR originated in an older man in good health.

CDR3 region: CASKRQDYGYTF. For the CDR3, the DNA is TGTGCCAGCAAAAGACAGGACTATGGCTACACCTTC. The V call is TRBV6-1, the J call TRBJ1-2, with D possibly being TRBD1 (6 bases). This CDR3 spans 12 amino acids. Trimming stripped 7 bases from V and 3 bases from J, with 9 bases between. Per germline, CDR1 MNHNS and CDR2 SASEGT.